The 19 T cell receptor beta chains reported below all come from one sample, sequenced in a study of T cell responses to AZD1222 COVID-19 vaccine. Here immunoSEQ multiplex PCR was the method, and the copy in TCRdb shows in-frame clones only, minus some. Of roughly 120,000 clones listed, 70% to 90% are singletons. The source material was peripheral blood, sampled on day 0 of AZD1222 vaccination. These receptors were collected from an adult in good health.

As concerns this clone: Other DNA sequences from this sample encode an identical CDR3 as well. The V gene is TRBV28, the J gene TRBJ1-5; D is perhaps TRBD1 (5 bases). Germline V CDR1 and CDR2: MDHEN, SYDVKM. The ends were cut back, 6 bases at V and 2 bases at J, with 8 bases in the middle. The CDR3 consists of 13 residues. The CDR3 DNA sequence: TGTGCCAGCAGGAGGGGCGGCAATCAGCCCCAGCATTTT. Protein sequence: CASRRGGNQPQHF. Using reference TRBV28 and TRBJ1-5 for the parts outside the CDR3, the full variable domain is DVKVTQSSRYLVKRTGEKVFLECVQDMDHENMFWYRQDPGLGLRLIYFSYDVKMKEKGDIPEGYSVSREKKERFSLILESASTNQTSMYLCASRRGGNQPQHFGDGTRLSIL.

This chain uses TRBV4-2 with TRBJ1-2, with D possibly matching TRBD1 (5 bases). Germline lookup yields CDR1 LGHNA and CDR2 YNFKEQ. There are 16 residues in the CDR3. Between the trimmed V and J ends, which lost 4 bases and 4 bases, there was a span of 19 bases. The CDR3 here is CASSPTNGANSYGYTF. In nucleotides, the CDR3 is TGTGCCAGCAGCCCTACAAATGGGGCAAATAGCTATGGCTACACCTTC.

The rearrangement joins TRBV5-1 to TRBJ1-2, with D uncertain. The CDR3 runs to 14 residues. Germline values: CDR1 SGHRS, CDR2 YFSETQ. The V end was cut by 4 bases, the J end by 2 bases, with 12 bases between. CDR3 in amino acids: CASSRDMNNYGYTF. Written as DNA, the CDR3 is TGCGCCAGCAGCCGTGATATGAACAACTATGGCTACACCTTC.

The rearrangement joins TRBV5-1 to TRBJ2-5; D is possibly TRBD1 (5 bases). V dropped 3 bases and J dropped 3 bases, with 12 bases sitting between them. The germline V gene encodes CDR1 SGHRS and CDR2 YFSETQ. The CDR3 loop spans 14 amino acids. The CDR3 loop reads CASSYPDREETQYF. Written as DNA, the CDR3 is TGCGCCAGCAGCTACCCCGACAGAGAAGAGACCCAGTACTTC.

V gene TRBV6-5 combines with J gene TRBJ1-5; D may be TRBD1 (5 bases). The CDR3 consists of 14 residues. Germline V gene lookup returns CDR1 MNHEY and CDR2 SVGAGI. V lost 5 bases and J lost 3, with 11 bases in between. This CDR3 reads CASSPGRNNQPQHF. CDR3 sequence (DNA): TGTGCCAGCAGTCCGGGACGGAACAATCAGCCCCAGCATTTT.

This sequence joins TRBV5-1 and TRBJ2-3, with D perhaps matching TRBD1 or TRBD2 (5 bases each). This CDR3 has 16 amino acids. Germline V gene lookup returns CDR1 SGHRS and CDR2 YFSETQ. Trimming took off 4 bases at V and 3 bases at J, with 18 bases between the two ends. The CDR3 reads CASSLEGTGTTDTQYF. DNA for the CDR3: TGCGCCAGCAGCCTCGAGGGGACGGGGACGACAGATACGCAGTATTTT.

The J gene is TRBJ1-5, the V gene TRBV7-6; D is unclear. The CDR3 is 15 amino acids. Trimming left V 5 bases short and J 5 bases short, with 16 bases between. Per germline, CDR1 SGHVS and CDR2 FNYEAQ. The CDR3 DNA follows: TGTGCCAGCAGCCCAGACTACCCTGGGGATCAGCCCCAGCATTTT. Translation gives CASSPDYPGDQPQHF.

CDR3 loop: CASSFGTGDSGEQFF. CDR3 nucleotides: TGTGCCAGCAGCTTTGGGACAGGGGATAGCGGTGAGCAGTTCTTC. This rearrangement joins TRBV7-9 to TRBJ2-1; 10 nucleotides match TRBD1. With 3 bases clipped from V and 9 bases from J, the junction kept 8 bases outside the gene matches. Germline V CDR1 and CDR2: SEHNR, FQNEAQ (reference sequence). This CDR3 is 15 amino acids long.

This chain links TRBV5-1 with TRBJ1-1; a weak D match, TRBD1 (5 bases). This CDR3 contains 15 residues. Trimming removed 4 bases from V and 1 base from J, with 14 bases in between. In germline, CDR1 is SGHRS, CDR2 YFSETQ. Here the CDR3 reads CASSRGPGENTEAFF. The DNA of the CDR3 is TGCGCCAGCAGCAGGGGACCCGGGGAGAACACTGAAGCTTTCTTT.

The chain recombines TRBV9 with TRBJ2-3; the D gene is possibly TRBD1 (5 bases). The CDR3 has 15 residues. Germline CDR1 reads SGDLS; CDR2 reads YYNGEE. The V end lost 4 bases, the J end lost 0 bases, and 12 bases lay between the germline ends. CDR3 nucleotides: TGTGCCAGCAGCTTGGGAACAGGAAGCACAGATACGCAGTATTTT. Translating it yields CASSLGTGSTDTQYF.

This clone was seen once. The chain couples TRBV30 to TRBJ1-2; D not certain. Trimming stripped 5 bases from V and 8 bases from J, with 15 bases between. The CDR3 consists of 12 residues. Looked up from germline, CDR1 is GTSNPN and CDR2 is SVGIG (reference sequence). The CDR3 bases are TGTGCCTGGGGTTACGGGTCGTGGGGCTACACCTTC. This sequence encodes CAWGYGSWGYTF.

The V and J genes are TRBV3-1 (or the pseudogene TRBV3-2) and TRBJ1-2; D unclear. CDR1 and CDR2 (germline): LGHDT, YNNKEL (reference sequence). Deletions cut 1 base from V and 5 bases from J, with 2 bases between. The CDR3 has 11 residues. CDR3 loop: CASSQGYGYTF. The CDR3 region has the DNA TGTGCCAGCAGCCAAGGGTATGGCTACACCTTC.

V gene TRBV20-1 combines with J gene TRBJ1-2; D is unclear. Trimming stripped 6 bases from V and 9 bases from J, with 11 bases between. CDR3 size: 10 residues. Germline V gene sequence: CDR1 DFQATT, CDR2 SNEGSKA (reference sequence). This chain's CDR3 is CSATEVSYTF. The CDR3 DNA reads TGCAGTGCAACAGAGGTTAGCTACACCTTC.

This chain connects TRBV19 to TRBJ1-5; 8 bases are a match to TRBD1. The length of the CDR3 is 18 residues. J was trimmed by 2 bases and V by 7 bases; bases with no gene match: 16. The germline CDR1 and CDR2 sequences are LNHDA and SQIVND (reference sequence). The CDR3: CASKTTKQGTGGNQPQHF. CDR3 in DNA: TGTGCCAGTAAAACAACGAAACAGGGGACAGGCGGCAATCAGCCCCAGCATTTT. The complete variable domain, with remaining parts taken from reference TRBV19 and TRBJ1-5, reads DGGITQSPKYLFRKEGQNVTLSCEQNLNHDAMYWYRQDPGQGLRLIYYSQIVNDFQKGDIAEGYSVSREKKESFPLTVTSAQKNPTAFYLCASKTTKQGTGGNQPQHFGDGTRLSIL.

The chain couples TRBV7-2 to TRBJ1-6; D might be TRBD1 (5 bases). The CDR3 runs to 15 residues. Looked up from germline, CDR1 is SGHTA and CDR2 is FQGNSA. The V end was cut by 2 bases, the J end by 7 bases, with 12 bases between. The CDR3 region is CASSLSTVQNSPLHF. The CDR3 nucleotides read TGTGCCAGCAGCTTATCGACAGTCCAGAATTCACCCCTCCACTTT.

The chain recombines TRBV6-6 with TRBJ2-6; possible D gene TRBD1, 6 bases. CDR3 length: 16 residues. Trimming stripped 8 bases from V and 1 base from J, with 15 bases between. Germline V gene lookup returns CDR1 MNHNY and CDR2 SVGAGI (reference sequence). CDR3 sequence reads: CASRGQSWSGANVLTF. CDR3 in DNA: TGTGCCAGCCGCGGACAGTCTTGGTCTGGGGCCAACGTCCTGACTTTC.

The gene calls are TRBV7-9 and TRBJ2-5, with D possibly being TRBD2 (7 bases). The CDR3 is 14 amino acids. Germline V CDR1 and CDR2: SEHNR, FQNEAQ (reference sequence). V lost 1 base, J lost 3 bases, and 9 bases lay in between. The CDR3 region has the DNA TGTGCCAGCAGCTTAGTAGGGGGGGAAGAGACCCAGTACTTC. It specifies CASSLVGGEETQYF.

A single count supports this clone. The chain links TRBV28 to TRBJ1-2; 9 bases map to TRBD1. Looked up from germline, CDR1 is MDHEN and CDR2 is SYDVKM. This CDR3 comprises 13 residues. V lost 6 bases to trimming and J lost 8 bases; unmatched junction nucleotides: 7. CDR3 nucleotides: TGTGCCAGCAGGACACAGGGGGCAAGAGGCTACACCTTC. It is translated as CASRTQGARGYTF.

V and J are TRBV28 and TRBJ2-1; D tentatively fits TRBD1 or TRBD2 (5 bases each). This CDR3 contains 14 residues. The V end was cut by 9 bases, the J end by 0 bases, with 12 bases between. Germline-derived CDR1 and CDR2 are MDHEN and SYDVKM. This CDR3 is CASRGVFSYNEQFF. CDR3 DNA: TGTGCCAGTAGAGGGGTCTTCTCCTACAATGAGCAGTTCTTC.